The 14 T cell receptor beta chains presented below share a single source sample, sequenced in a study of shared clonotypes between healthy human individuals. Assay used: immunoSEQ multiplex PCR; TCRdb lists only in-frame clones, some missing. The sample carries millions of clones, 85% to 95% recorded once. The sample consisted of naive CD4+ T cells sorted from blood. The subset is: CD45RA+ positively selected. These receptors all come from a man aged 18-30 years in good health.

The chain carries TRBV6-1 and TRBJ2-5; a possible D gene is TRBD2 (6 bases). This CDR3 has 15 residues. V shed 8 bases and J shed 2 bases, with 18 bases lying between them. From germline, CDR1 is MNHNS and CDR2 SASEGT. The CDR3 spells CASVGGRQGQETQYF. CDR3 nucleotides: TGTGCCAGCGTGGGGGGTAGGCAGGGACAAGAGACCCAGTACTTC.

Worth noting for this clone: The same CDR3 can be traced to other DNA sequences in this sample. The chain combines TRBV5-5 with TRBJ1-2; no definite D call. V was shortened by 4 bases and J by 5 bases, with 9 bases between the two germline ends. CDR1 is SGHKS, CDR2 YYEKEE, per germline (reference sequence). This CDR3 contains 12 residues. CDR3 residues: CASSLQVYGYTF. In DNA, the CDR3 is TGTGCCAGCAGCCTTCAGGTTTATGGCTACACCTTC.

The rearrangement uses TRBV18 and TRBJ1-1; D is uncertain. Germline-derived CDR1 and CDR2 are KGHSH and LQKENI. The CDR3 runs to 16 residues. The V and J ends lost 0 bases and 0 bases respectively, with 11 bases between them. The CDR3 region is CASSPPGFTLNTEAFF. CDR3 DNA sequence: TGTGCCAGCTCACCACCGGGGTTTACGTTGAACACTGAAGCTTTCTTT.

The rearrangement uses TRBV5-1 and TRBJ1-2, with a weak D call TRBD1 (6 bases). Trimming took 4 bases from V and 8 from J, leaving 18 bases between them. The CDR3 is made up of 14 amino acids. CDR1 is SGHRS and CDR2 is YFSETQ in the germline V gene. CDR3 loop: CASSGDRRGGGYTF. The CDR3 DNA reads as TGCGCCAGCAGCGGAGACAGGAGGGGAGGCGGCTACACCTTC.

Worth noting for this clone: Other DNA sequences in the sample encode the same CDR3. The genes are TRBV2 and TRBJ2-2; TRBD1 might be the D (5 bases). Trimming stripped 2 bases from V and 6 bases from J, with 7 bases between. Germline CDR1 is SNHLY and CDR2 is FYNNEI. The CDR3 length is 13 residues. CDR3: CASSERGAGELFF. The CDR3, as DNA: TGTGCCAGCAGTGAAAGGGGTGCCGGGGAGCTGTTTTTT.

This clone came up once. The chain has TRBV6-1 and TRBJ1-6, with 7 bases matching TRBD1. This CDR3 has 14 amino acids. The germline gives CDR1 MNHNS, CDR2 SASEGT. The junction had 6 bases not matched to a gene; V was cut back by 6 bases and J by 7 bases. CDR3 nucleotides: TGTGCCAGCAGCCCACAGGGGTGGAATTCACCCCTCCACTTT. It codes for CASSPQGWNSPLHF.

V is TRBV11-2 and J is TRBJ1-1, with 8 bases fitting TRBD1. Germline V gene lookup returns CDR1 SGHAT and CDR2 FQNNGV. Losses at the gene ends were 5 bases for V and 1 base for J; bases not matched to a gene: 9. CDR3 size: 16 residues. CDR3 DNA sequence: TGTGCCAGCAGCCCCCCCGGGACAGGTCCGAACACTGAAGCTTTCTTT. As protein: CASSPPGTGPNTEAFF.

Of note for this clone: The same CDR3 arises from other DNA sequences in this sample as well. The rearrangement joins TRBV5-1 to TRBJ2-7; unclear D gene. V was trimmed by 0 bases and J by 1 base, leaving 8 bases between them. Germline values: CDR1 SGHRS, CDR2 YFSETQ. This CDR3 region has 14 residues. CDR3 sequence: CASSLGPGSYEQYF. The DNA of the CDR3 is TGCGCCAGCAGCTTGGGTCCAGGATCCTACGAGCAGTACTTC.

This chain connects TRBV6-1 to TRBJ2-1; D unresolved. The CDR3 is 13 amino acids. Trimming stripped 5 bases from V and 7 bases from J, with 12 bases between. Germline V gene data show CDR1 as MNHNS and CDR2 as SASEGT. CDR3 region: CASSPRTINEQFF. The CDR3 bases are TGTGCCAGCAGTCCCCGCACGATTAATGAGCAGTTCTTC.

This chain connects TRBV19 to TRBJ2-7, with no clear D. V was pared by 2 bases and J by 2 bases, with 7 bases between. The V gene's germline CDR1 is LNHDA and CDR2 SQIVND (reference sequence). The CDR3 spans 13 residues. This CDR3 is CASSITFTYEQYF. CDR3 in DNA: TGTGCCAGTAGTATAACCTTCACCTACGAGCAGTACTTC.

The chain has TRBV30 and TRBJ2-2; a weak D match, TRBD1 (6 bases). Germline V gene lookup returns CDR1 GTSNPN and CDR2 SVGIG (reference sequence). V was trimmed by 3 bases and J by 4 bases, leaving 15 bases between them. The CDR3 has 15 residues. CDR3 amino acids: CAWRVQGMGTGELFF. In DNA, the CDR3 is TGTGCCTGGAGGGTACAGGGTATGGGCACCGGGGAGCTGTTTTTT.

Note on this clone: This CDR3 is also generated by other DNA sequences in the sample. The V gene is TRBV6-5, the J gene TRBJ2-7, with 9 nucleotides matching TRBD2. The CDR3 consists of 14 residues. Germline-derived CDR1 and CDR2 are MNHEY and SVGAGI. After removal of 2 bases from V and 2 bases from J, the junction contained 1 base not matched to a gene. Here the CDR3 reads CASSYQRGAYEQYF. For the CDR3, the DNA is TGTGCCAGCAGTTACCAGCGGGGGGCCTACGAGCAGTACTTC.

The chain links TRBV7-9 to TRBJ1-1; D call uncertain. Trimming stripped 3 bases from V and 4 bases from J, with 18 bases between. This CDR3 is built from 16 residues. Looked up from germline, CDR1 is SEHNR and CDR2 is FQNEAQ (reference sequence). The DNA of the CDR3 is TGTGCCAGCAGCTTTGGTCAAAAAGACATTTCCACTGAAGCTTTCTTT. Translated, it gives CASSFGQKDISTEAFF.

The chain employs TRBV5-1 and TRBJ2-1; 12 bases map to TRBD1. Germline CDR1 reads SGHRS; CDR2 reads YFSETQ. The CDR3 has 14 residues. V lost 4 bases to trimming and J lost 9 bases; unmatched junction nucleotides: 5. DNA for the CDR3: TGCGCCAGCAGCACGGGACAGGGGGCGTTTGAGCAGTTCTTC. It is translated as CASSTGQGAFEQFF.